A single sample is the source of the 25 T cell receptor beta chains below, sequenced in a study of identical twins' blood T cells. One entry per CDR3 protein, called by TCRdb with MiXCR from the 5' RACE reads. The sample contains a few hundred thousand distinct CDR3 sequences, over 25% of which appear only once. Specimen: PBMCs. Source of these receptors: a woman aged 18-49 years in good health.

The chain joins TRBV7-2 to TRBJ2-7; possible D gene TRBD1, 5 bases. Germline CDR1 is SGHTA and CDR2 is FQGNSA. This CDR3 has 12 amino acids. With 4 bases removed from V and 6 bases from J, the gap between germline ends came to 10 bases. The CDR3 region has the DNA TGTGCCAGCAGCTCCTTAAGGGGCGAGCAGTACTTC. This encodes CASSSLRGEQYF.

The chain carries TRBV3-1 and TRBJ1-5; D uncertain. The ends were cut back, 4 bases at V and 7 bases at J, with 20 bases in the middle. The V gene's germline CDR1 is LGHDT and CDR2 YNNKEL (reference sequence). The CDR3 is 16 amino acids. This CDR3 is CASSPGRLPTGQPQHF. In DNA, the CDR3 is TGTGCCAGCAGCCCAGGACGACTCCCCACGGGACAGCCCCAGCATTTT. Using reference TRBV3-1 and TRBJ1-5 for the parts outside the CDR3, the full variable domain is DTAVSQTPKYLVTQMGNDKSIKCEQNLGHDTMYWYKQDSKKFLKIMFSYNNKELIINETVPNRFSPKSPDKAHLNLHINSLELGDSAVYFCASSPGRLPTGQPQHFGDGTRLSIL.

In this sample, this clonotype turned up a few times. The genes are TRBV3-1 and TRBJ2-1; D ambiguous. Between the trimmed V and J ends, which lost 0 bases and 9 bases, there was a span of 6 bases. CDR1 is LGHDT, CDR2 YNNKEL, per germline (reference sequence). The CDR3 is 12 amino acids. The CDR3 is CASSQEDVEQFF. CDR3 DNA: TGTGCCAGCAGCCAAGAAGACGTTGAGCAGTTCTTC.

This chain joins TRBV20-1 and TRBJ2-2; D unresolved. From germline, CDR1 is DFQATT and CDR2 SNEGSKA (reference sequence). The CDR3 covers 15 residues. With 2 bases removed from V and 5 bases from J, the gap between germline ends came to 15 bases. The CDR3 DNA reads as TGCAGTGCTAGACTCCCTCGCCGGAAAACCGGGGAGCTGTTTTTT. Amino acids: CSARLPRRKTGELFF.

The chain couples TRBV10-3 to TRBJ2-1; the D gene could be TRBD1 or TRBD2 (5 bases each). V lost 7 bases and J 0 bases, leaving 10 bases between the germline ends. Germline assignment: CDR1 ENHRY and CDR2 SYGVKD. The CDR3 extends over 14 amino acids. CDR3 DNA sequence: TGTGCCATCAAACCAGGGAGCTCCTACAATGAGCAGTTCTTC. Its translation is CAIKPGSSYNEQFF.

The chain links TRBV12-3 or TRBV12-4 to TRBJ1-2, with D hard to call. This CDR3 has 12 amino acids. V dropped 3 bases and J dropped 4 bases, with 6 bases sitting between them. For the CDR3, the DNA is TGTGCCAGCAGTTTTACCAGCTATGGCTACACCTTC. As protein: CASSFTSYGYTF.

This clonotype was found a few times. The rearrangement uses TRBV27 and TRBJ2-2, with D perhaps TRBD2 (5 bases). V was clipped by 10 bases and J by 2 bases, with 14 bases between them. The CDR3 consists of 14 residues. Per germline, CDR1 MNHEY and CDR2 SMNVEV (reference sequence). For the CDR3, the DNA is TGTGCCACGAGGGTATGGGTAAACACCGGGGAGCTGTTTTTT. Translation: CATRVWVNTGELFF.

The chain carries TRBV10-3 and TRBJ1-2; D may be TRBD1 (5 bases). The CDR3 is 14 residues long. From germline, CDR1 is ENHRY and CDR2 SYGVKD. V was shortened by 0 bases and J by 5 bases, with 10 bases between the two germline ends. CDR3 region: CAISESTEPYGYTF. CDR3 coding DNA: TGTGCCATCAGTGAGTCGACAGAGCCATATGGCTACACCTTC.

This clonotype was seen a few times. V usage is TRBV29-1 and J usage is TRBJ2-7; 10 bases are a match to TRBD2. The CDR3 runs to 14 residues. Per the germline V gene, CDR1 is SQVTM and CDR2 is ANQGSEA. V gave up 5 bases and J gave up 5 bases; unmatched junction bases: 9. Here the CDR3 reads CSVTPGTSANEQYF. The CDR3 DNA reads TGCAGCGTTACACCAGGGACTAGCGCGAACGAGCAGTACTTC.

Here the CDR3 DNA reads TGTGCCAGCAGTTACGGCGGGGTGCAGCCCCAGCATTTT. This translates into CASSYGGVQPQHF. This sequence joins TRBV6-6 and TRBJ1-5; D gene ambiguous. V lost 2 bases to trimming and J lost 7 bases, with 9 bases between them. In germline, CDR1 is MNHNY, CDR2 SVGAGI (reference sequence). This CDR3 has 13 amino acids.

There are a few counts of this clonotype. The chain employs TRBV6-5 and TRBJ1-2; 9 bases are a match to TRBD1. V was clipped by 0 bases and J by 6 bases; unmatched bases: 2. CDR3 size: 14 residues. Germline V gene lookup returns CDR1 MNHEY and CDR2 SVGAGI. CDR3 bases: TGTGCCAGCAGTTACTCCGGGACAGGGAATGGCTACACCTTC. Translation gives CASSYSGTGNGYTF.

The sample holds many counts of this clonotype. This rearrangement joins TRBV20-1 to TRBJ2-7, with a weak D call TRBD1 (6 bases). V was cut by 6 bases and J by 2 bases, with 11 bases left in between. Germline V gene data show CDR1 as DFQATT and CDR2 as SNEGSKA (reference sequence). This CDR3 contains 12 residues. The CDR3 loop is CSAGDNTYEQYF. CDR3 nucleotides: TGCAGTGCAGGGGACAATACCTACGAGCAGTACTTC.

This chain's CDR3 is CASSPGITPQETQYF. CDR3 bases: TGTGCCAGCTCACCAGGCATTACCCCCCAAGAGACCCAGTACTTC. The V and J genes are TRBV18 and TRBJ2-5; D is unresolved. This CDR3 has 15 residues. The V and J ends lost 2 bases and 1 base respectively, with 11 bases between them. Germline assignment: CDR1 KGHSH and CDR2 LQKENI.

This clonotype came up a few times. This chain connects TRBV27 to TRBJ2-1; D not resolved. This CDR3 region has 12 residues. Germline V lookup: CDR1 MNHEY, CDR2 SMNVEV (reference sequence). Trimming took off 7 bases at V and 13 bases at J, with 17 bases between the two ends. CDR3 bases: TGTGCCAGCAATAACCTCGGACGTCCCCAGTTCTTC. It specifies CASNNLGRPQFF.

With regard to this clonotype: One end of the junction is discordant with germline, which a read error may explain. The chain links TRBV7-9 to TRBJ2-3; perhaps TRBD2 as D (6 bases). CDR3 length: 9 amino acids. Germline V lookup: CDR1 SEHNR, CDR2 FQNEAQ (reference sequence). The CDR3 region has the DNA TGTGCCAGCAGCTACGCGGGACTCTTT. The encoded protein is CASSYAGLF.

The chain uses TRBV12-3 or TRBV12-4 and TRBJ1-2; D may be TRBD1 (5 bases). The CDR3 sequence is 16 residues long. Trimming cost V 0 bases and J 6 bases, with 17 bases left between them. The DNA for the CDR3 is TGTGCCAGCAGTTTAGCGTGGGTAGGGGCTCTTGATGGCTACACCTTC. It translates to CASSLAWVGALDGYTF.

As to this clonotype: This may be a read error, as it is one base from a much larger clone. The chain uses TRBV20-1 and TRBJ1-1; D gene uncertain. The CDR3 covers 14 residues. Germline CDR1 and CDR2: DFQATT and SNEGSKA (reference sequence). CDR3 sequence: CSARAVGLNTGAFF. CDR3 bases: TGCAGTGCTAGAGCCGTGGGCTTGAACACTGGAGCTTTCTTT.

The chain has TRBV6-5 and TRBJ1-1; the D is unclear. This CDR3 is 14 amino acids long. From germline, CDR1 is MNHEY and CDR2 SVGAGI. The V and J ends lost 5 bases and 4 bases respectively, with 14 bases between them. The CDR3 nucleotides read TGTGCCAGCAGTCCTCAGTATGGCGGCACTGAAGCTTTCTTT. Amino acid sequence: CASSPQYGGTEAFF.

This chain connects TRBV7-9 to TRBJ1-1; D perhaps matches TRBD1 (5 bases). The germline gives CDR1 SEHNR, CDR2 FQNEAQ (reference sequence). V was pared by 6 bases and J by 0 bases, with 17 bases between. The CDR3 covers 16 residues. The CDR3 DNA reads as TGTGCCAGCAGTTCTCGCGTAGGGGCGATGAACACTGAAGCTTTCTTT. It codes for CASSSRVGAMNTEAFF.

This clonotype was observed many times. Here the CDR3 reads CASSLIKETQYF. Written as DNA, the CDR3 is TGTGCCAGCAGCTTAATTAAAGAGACCCAGTACTTC. The J gene is TRBJ2-5, the V gene TRBV5-6; D gene unclear. Trimming left V 2 bases short and J 3 bases short, with 5 bases between. Germline values: CDR1 SGHDT, CDR2 YYEEEE. The CDR3 totals 12 residues. The full variable domain, with the rest looked up from reference TRBV5-6 and TRBJ2-5, is DAGVTQSPTHLIKTRGQQVTLRCSPKSGHDTVSWYQQALGQGPQFIFQYYEEEERQRGNFPDRFSGHQFPNYSSELNVNALLLGDSALYLCASSLIKETQYFGPGTRLLVL.

The chain combines TRBV5-1 with TRBJ2-2; no clear D. The length of the CDR3 is 15 residues. Germline V lookup: CDR1 SGHRS, CDR2 YFSETQ. V was trimmed by 0 bases and J by 0 bases, leaving 6 bases between them. CDR3 sequence: CASSLGQTNTGELFF. The CDR3 bases are TGCGCCAGCAGCTTGGGCCAAACGAACACCGGGGAGCTGTTTTTT.

This chain joins TRBV4-3 and TRBJ2-7; maybe TRBD2 (5 bases). Per the germline V gene, CDR1 is LGHNA and CDR2 is YSLEER. This CDR3 has 15 residues. Trimming left V 1 base short and J 3 bases short, with 13 bases between. The CDR3 is CASSQAILGLYEQYF. The DNA for the CDR3 is TGCGCCAGCAGCCAAGCAATACTAGGTCTCTACGAGCAGTACTTC.

This clonotype came up a few times. The chain uses TRBV28 and TRBJ2-7; the match to TRBD1 covers 10 bases. Germline-derived CDR1 and CDR2 are MDHEN and SYDVKM. V shed 8 bases, J shed 6 bases, and the junction held 10 bases outside the gene matches. This CDR3 spans 14 amino acids. The CDR3 nucleotides are TGTGCCAGCCATCGGACAGGGGGAAAGGTCGAGCAGTACTTC. It encodes CASHRTGGKVEQYF.

This clonotype was detected ten times or more. This chain uses TRBV6-5 with TRBJ2-3, with D possibly TRBD1 on 5 matching bases. The CDR3 consists of 15 residues. The ends were cut back, 2 bases at V and 0 bases at J, with 9 bases in the middle. Germline assignment: CDR1 MNHEY and CDR2 SVGAGI. The CDR3 bases are TGTGCCAGCAGTTACCGATCAGGGAGCACAGATACGCAGTATTTT. Translating it yields CASSYRSGSTDTQYF.

This chain connects TRBV3-1 to TRBJ2-1; no reliable D call. The V end was cut by 1 base, the J end by 9 bases, with 19 bases between. Looked up from germline, CDR1 is LGHDT and CDR2 is YNNKEL (reference sequence). This CDR3 spans 16 amino acids. The CDR3: CASSQGAMGYLSEQFF. The CDR3 DNA reads TGTGCCAGCAGCCAAGGGGCTATGGGATACCTTAGTGAGCAGTTCTTC.